The rows below give T cell receptor beta chains drawn from one sample of a study of PD-L1 blockade in urothelial cancer. Profiled with immunoSEQ multiplex PCR; TCRdb holds only in-frame clones, not every one. The sample gives 55,000 to 70,000 clones, roughly four fifths of which show up once; under 5% is in the top ten. Source: PBMCs, taken around atezolizumab (anti-PD-L1) treatment. Receptor source: a man in his 70s with urothelial cancer. Each CDR3 is given with its conserved first and last residue. A D gene is named only where the DNA matches it firmly. Clone size is not always given. Where it is, it says once, few, many or a class for expanded clones.

d_gene	v_gene	j_gene	abundance	CDR3nt	CDR3aa
TRBD2	TRBV18	TRBJ2-1	.	TGTGCCAGCTCATCGGGACTAGCGGGGCGAAATGAGCAGTTCTTC	CASSSGLAGRNEQFF
TRBD1	TRBV7-2	TRBJ2-1	.	TGTGCCAGCAGACCGGGACAGGTTAGGGGTAATGAGCAGTTCTTC	CASRPGQVRGNEQFF
TRBD2	TRBV11-3	TRBJ2-1	.	TGTGCCAGCAGCAAGGGACTAGCGGGGGGGAATGAGCAGTTCTTC	CASSKGLAGGNEQFF
.	TRBV2	TRBJ1-2	.	TGTGCCAGCAGTGCTGAGAACTATGGCTACACCTTC	CASSAENYGYTF
TRBD2	TRBV2	TRBJ2-3	few	TGTGCCAGCAGACCTCGGACTAGCGGGAGAGCAGATACGCAGTATTTT	CASRPRTSGRADTQYF
.	TRBV5-1	TRBJ2-5	.	TGCGCCAGCAGCTCACAGGGTGCTGACGAGACCCAGTACTTC	CASSSQGADETQYF
.	TRBV5-4	TRBJ2-7	.	TGTGCCAGCAGCTTCGGACATAGCGAGCAGTACTTC	CASSFGHSEQYF
TRBD2	TRBV7-2	TRBJ2-5	.	TGTGCCAGCAGCACCGGGACTAGCGGGACGAAACAAGAGACCCAGTACTTC	CASSTGTSGTKQETQYF
TRBD1	TRBV6-5	TRBJ1-2	.	TGTGCCAGCGCCAATGCACAGGGGGCGGGAGGCTACACCTTC	CASANAQGAGGYTF
.	TRBV5-1	TRBJ1-3	.	TGCGCCAGCAGCCCGCGCACCTCGGCAGGGACAACTGGAAACACCATATATTTT	CASSPRTSAGTTGNTIYF
TRBD1	TRBV19	TRBJ1-4	.	TGTGCCAGTAGTAGCAGGGGGGAACCGAATGAAAAACTGTTTTTT	CASSSRGEPNEKLFF
TRBD1	TRBV18	TRBJ1-2	.	TGTGCCAGCTCACCACGGACAGGGGGCGGGGACTATGGCTACACCTTC	CASSPRTGGGDYGYTF
TRBD1	TRBV5-1	TRBJ1-2	.	TGCGCCAGCAGCTTGGGACAGGGAACTCACTATGGCTACACCTTC	CASSLGQGTHYGYTF
TRBD1	TRBV19	TRBJ1-2	few	TGTGCCAGTAGTATGACAGGGCCTTCCTATGGCTACACCTTC	CASSMTGPSYGYTF
TRBD2	TRBV30	TRBJ2-7	.	TGTGCCTGGACTAGCGGGAGGTCCCCTTTCTCCTACGAGCAGTACTTC	CAWTSGRSPFSYEQYF
TRBD2	TRBV9	TRBJ2-2	.	TGTGCCAGCAGCGCTATAGCGGGGGGGGCCGGGGAGCTGTTTTTT	CASSAIAGGAGELFF
TRBD1	TRBV10-1	TRBJ2-1	.	TGCGCCAGCAGTACCGGGACAGACAATGAGCAGTTCTTC	CASSTGTDNEQFF